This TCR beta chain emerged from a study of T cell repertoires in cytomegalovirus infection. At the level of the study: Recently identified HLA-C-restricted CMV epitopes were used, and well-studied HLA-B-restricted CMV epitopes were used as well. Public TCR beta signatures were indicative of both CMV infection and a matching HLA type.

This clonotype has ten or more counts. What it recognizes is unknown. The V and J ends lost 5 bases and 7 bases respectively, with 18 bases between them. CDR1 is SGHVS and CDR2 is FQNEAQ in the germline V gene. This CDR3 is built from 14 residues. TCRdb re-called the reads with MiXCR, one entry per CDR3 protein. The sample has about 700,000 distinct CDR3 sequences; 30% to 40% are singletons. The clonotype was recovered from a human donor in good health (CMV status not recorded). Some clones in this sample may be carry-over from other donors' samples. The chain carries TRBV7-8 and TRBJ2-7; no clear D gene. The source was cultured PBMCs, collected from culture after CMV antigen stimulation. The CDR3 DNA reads TGTGCCAGCAGCCCCCGTGTAGTCTTTCGGGAGCAGTACTTC. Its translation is CASSPRVVFREQYF. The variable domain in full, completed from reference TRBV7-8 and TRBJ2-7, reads GAGVSQSPRYKVAKRGQDVALRCDPISGHVSLFWYQQALGQGPEFLTYFQNEAQLDKSGLPSDRFFAERPEGSVSTLKIQRTQQEDSAVYLCASSPRVVFREQYFGPGTRLTVT.